The TCR beta chain under discussion was sequenced for a study of cytomegalovirus exposure and HLA in healthy donors. Overall study findings and caveats: Earlier analysis found most TCR beta V segments productive about 87% or about 30% of the time.

This clone was picked up one time. Its cognate antigen is unknown. The PCR ran on 60 Vbeta and 13 Jbeta primers. Sequencing used immunoSEQ multiplex PCR; TCRdb keeps in-frame clones, though not all of them. This sample carries approximately 100,000 clones, about 70% of them seen once, and the ten largest clones take 2.6%. V shed 0 bases, J shed 4 bases, and the junction held 5 bases outside the gene matches. The CDR3 has 17 residues. The V gene's germline CDR1 is MNHNS and CDR2 SASEGT. Sequences were obtained from PBMCs. This chain uses TRBV6-1 with TRBJ2-3; 12 nucleotides align to TRBD2. This TCR derives from a man in his forties or fifties in good health and CMV-seropositive. The CDR3 reads CASSEALLAGGPDTQYF. For the CDR3, the DNA is TGTGCCAGCAGTGAAGCGCTTCTAGCGGGGGGGCCAGATACGCAGTATTTT.